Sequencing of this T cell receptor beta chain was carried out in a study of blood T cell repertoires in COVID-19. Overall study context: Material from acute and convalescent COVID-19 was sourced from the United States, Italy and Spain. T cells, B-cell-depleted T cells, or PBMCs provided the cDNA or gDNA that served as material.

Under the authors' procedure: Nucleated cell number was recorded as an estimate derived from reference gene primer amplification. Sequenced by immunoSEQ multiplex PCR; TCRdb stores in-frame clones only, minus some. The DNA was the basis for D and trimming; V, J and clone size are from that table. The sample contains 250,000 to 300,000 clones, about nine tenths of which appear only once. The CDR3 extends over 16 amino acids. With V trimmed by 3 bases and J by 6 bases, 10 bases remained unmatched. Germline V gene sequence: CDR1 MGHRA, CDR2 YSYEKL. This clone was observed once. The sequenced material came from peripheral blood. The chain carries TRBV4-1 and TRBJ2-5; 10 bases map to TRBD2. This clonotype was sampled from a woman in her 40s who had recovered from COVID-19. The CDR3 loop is CASSQILAGASKTQYF. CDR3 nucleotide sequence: TGCGCCAGCAGCCAGATTCTAGCGGGAGCTTCGAAGACCCAGTACTTC.